This is a list of T cell receptor beta chains from one sample in a study of PD-1 blockade in mismatch repair-deficient tumors. The data were produced by immunoSEQ multiplex PCR, yet TCRdb's version contains in-frame clones alone and is incomplete. The sample has under 150,000 clones; almost 90% are singletons. Material: peripheral blood, obtained roughly 67 weeks after starting pembrolizumab. These receptors were taken from an adult with mismatch repair-deficient cancer. CDR3s include the opening cysteine and the closing phenylalanine or tryptophan. A D gene is named only where the DNA matches it firmly. Some rows have no size entry. The others give once, few or many, or a class for an expanded clone.

CDR3	DNA	size	V	J	D
CASSYDSALNTGELFF	TGTGCCAGCAGTTATGACAGCGCCCTTAACACCGGGGAGCTGTTTTTT	NA	TRBV28	TRBJ2-2	NA
CSVVGSRDTEAFF	TGCAGCGTTGTAGGGTCTAGGGACACTGAAGCTTTCTTT	NA	TRBV29-1	TRBJ1-1	NA
CASSPRGGQETQYF	TGTGCCAGCAGCCCCAGGGGTGGCCAAGAGACCCAGTACTTC	NA	TRBV13	TRBJ2-5	NA
CASSHRGPYEQYF	TGTGCCAGCAGTCACAGGGGACCCTACGAGCAGTACTTC	NA	TRBV27	TRBJ2-7	TRBD1
CASSDKGAGDGYTF	TGTGCCAGCAGCGACAAGGGGGCTGGTGATGGCTACACCTTC	NA	TRBV7-9	TRBJ1-2	TRBD1
CASSYVRLAGGEQFF	TGTGCCAGCAGTTACGTGCGACTAGCGGGAGGTGAGCAGTTCTTC	NA	TRBV6-5	TRBJ2-1	TRBD2
CASSPLGAQPQHF	TGTGCCAGCAGCCCCCTGGGGGCTCAGCCCCAGCATTTT	once	TRBV7-9	TRBJ1-5	NA
CASSLVPGIGLGGTQYF	TGTGCCAGCAGCTTAGTCCCCGGGATCGGTTTGGGTGGTACGCAGTATTTT	NA	TRBV5-4	TRBJ2-3	NA
CASGLPRGAGELFF	TGTGCTAGTGGTTTGCCACGCGGGGCCGGGGAGCTGTTTTTT	NA	TRBV12-5	TRBJ2-2	NA
CASSPGQGAYEQYF	TGTGCCAGCAGTCCGGGACAGGGGGCCTACGAGCAGTACTTC	once	TRBV27	TRBJ2-7	TRBD1
CASSRLSTDTQYF	TGTGCCAGCTCCCGGCTCAGCACAGATACGCAGTATTTT	NA	TRBV18	TRBJ2-3	NA
CASSLAGTSYNEQFF	TGCGCCAGCAGCTTGGCCGGGACGTCCTACAATGAGCAGTTCTTC	NA	TRBV5-1	TRBJ2-1	NA
CAWQPGPATDTQYF	TGTGCCTGGCAGCCGGGACCCGCCACAGATACGCAGTATTTT	NA	TRBV30	TRBJ2-3	NA
CASSGGRTDTQYF	TGTGCCAGCAGCGGCGGCCGCACAGATACGCAGTATTTT	once	TRBV7-9	TRBJ2-3	NA
CASKSPSAPLYYNEQFF	TGCGCCAGTAAGAGTCCCTCAGCGCCACTTTATTACAATGAGCAGTTCTTC	NA	TRBV5-1	TRBJ2-1	NA
CASSSSGQETQYF	TGTGCCAGCAGTTCCAGCGGCCAAGAGACCCAGTACTTC	once	TRBV2	TRBJ2-5	NA
CASTKSLASGANVLTF	TGTGCCAGCACCAAATCTCTAGCGTCAGGGGCCAACGTCCTGACTTTC	NA	TRBV7-2	TRBJ2-6	NA
CSARTLNEQYF	TGCAGTGCAAGGACTCTCAACGAGCAGTACTTC	NA	TRBV20-1	TRBJ2-7	NA
CASNYLGGATDTQYF	TGTGCCAGCAACTACTTGGGGGGAGCGACAGATACGCAGTATTTT	once	TRBV6-5	TRBJ2-3	NA
CASSFGNYGYTF	TGTGCCAGCAGCTTCGGGAACTATGGCTACACCTTC	NA	TRBV5-6	TRBJ1-2	NA
CASGRVWDISYNEQFF	TGTGCCAGCGGGAGAGTTTGGGACATCTCCTACAATGAGCAGTTCTTC	NA	TRBV28	TRBJ2-1	NA
CASSLLAGEGEQYF	TGTGCCAGCAGCCTACTAGCGGGAGAAGGGGAGCAGTACTTC	NA	TRBV2	TRBJ2-7	TRBD2
CAWTTGQVDEQYF	TGTGCCTGGACTACCGGACAGGTAGACGAGCAGTACTTC	few	TRBV30	TRBJ2-7	TRBD1
CASNLTSGSIGQYF	TGTGCCAGTAATTTGACTAGCGGGAGTATCGGGCAGTACTTC	NA	TRBV27	TRBJ2-7	TRBD2
CASRMGDRASYEQYF	TGTGCCAGCAGGATGGGGGATAGGGCCTCCTACGAGCAGTACTTC	NA	TRBV6-1	TRBJ2-7	NA
CASSLGYTESGYTF	TGTGCCAGCAGCTTAGGATATACAGAATCCGGCTACACCTTC	NA	TRBV7-9	TRBJ1-2	NA
CASSLVMENKYNEQFF	TGTGCCAGCAGCTTAGTAATGGAGAACAAATACAATGAGCAGTTCTTC	NA	TRBV7-6	TRBJ2-1	NA
CSVEDLREGHYEQYF	TGCAGCGTTGAAGATCTGCGGGAGGGCCATTACGAGCAGTACTTC	NA	TRBV29-1	TRBJ2-7	TRBD2
CASSLREAYNEQFF	TGTGCCAGCAGCCTGCGGGAGGCCTACAATGAGCAGTTCTTC	NA	TRBV9	TRBJ2-1	TRBD2
CASSLGGEAFF	TGTGCCAGCAGCTTGGGGGGTGAAGCTTTCTTT	NA	TRBV5-6	TRBJ1-1	NA
CAISGRGGGSSYNEQFF	TGTGCCATCAGTGGAAGAGGTGGCGGCAGTAGCTACAATGAGCAGTTCTTC	NA	TRBV10-3	TRBJ2-1	NA
CASSQAAQGNTEAFF	TGCGCCAGCAGCCAAGCCGCACAGGGGAACACTGAAGCTTTCTTT	NA	TRBV4-1	TRBJ1-1	NA
CASSQDGYSYEQYF	TGCGCCAGCAGCCAAGATGGCTACTCATACGAGCAGTACTTC	NA	TRBV4-3	TRBJ2-7	NA
CASSFWGGPSYEQYF	TGTGCCAGCAGTTTTTGGGGAGGACCTTCCTACGAGCAGTACTTC	NA	TRBV27	TRBJ2-7	NA
CASSSGQANTDTQYF	TGTGCCAGCAGCTCCGGACAGGCCAACACAGATACGCAGTATTTT	NA	TRBV5-8	TRBJ2-3	TRBD1
CASRDSYNEQFF	TGTGCCAGCCGGGACTCCTACAATGAGCAGTTCTTC	few	TRBV6-1	TRBJ2-1	NA
CATETGGSNQPQHF	TGTGCCACCGAGACAGGGGGAAGCAATCAGCCCCAGCATTTT	NA	TRBV6-1	TRBJ1-5	TRBD1
CASSQVRGGDGYTF	TGTGCCAGCAGCCAAGTCAGAGGGGGCGATGGCTACACCTTC	NA	TRBV14	TRBJ1-2	TRBD1
CSVDVTRETQYF	TGCAGCGTTGATGTAACTCGGGAGACCCAGTACTTC	NA	TRBV29-1	TRBJ2-5	NA
CASTRGPNTGELFF	TGTGCCAGCACGAGAGGGCCGAACACCGGGGAGCTGTTTTTT	NA	TRBV6-6	TRBJ2-2	NA
CASSAVTSGAPGEQYF	TGTGCCAGCAGCGCCGTGACTAGCGGAGCCCCAGGAGAGCAGTACTTC	once	TRBV5-6	TRBJ2-5	TRBD2
CASSLGGGYNEQFF	TGTGCCAGCAGCTTAGGTGGGGGTTACAATGAGCAGTTCTTC	NA	TRBV11-2	TRBJ2-1	NA
CASSDNYEQYF	TGTGCCAGCAGTGACAACTACGAGCAGTACTTC	NA	TRBV6-1	TRBJ2-7	NA
CASSRDRGGGETQYF	TGTGCTAGCAGCCGGGACAGGGGAGGCGGAGAGACCCAGTACTTC	NA	TRBV7-7	TRBJ2-5	TRBD1
CAISERGDGGYTF	TGTGCCATCAGTGAGCGGGGTGACGGTGGCTACACCTTC	NA	TRBV10-3	TRBJ1-2	NA
CASSRRTDHGGGYTF	TGCGCCAGCAGCCGCCGGACAGACCACGGGGGAGGCTACACCTTC	NA	TRBV4-3	TRBJ1-2	NA
CAWSGGLAGVYTGELFF	TGTGCCTGGAGTGGGGGACTAGCGGGAGTATACACCGGGGAGCTGTTTTTT	NA	TRBV30	TRBJ2-2	TRBD2
CASSPSGLPKETQYF	TGTGCCAGCAGCCCGTCAGGACTACCGAAAGAGACCCAGTACTTC	once	TRBV7-8	TRBJ2-5	NA
CSVRTGMNTEAFF	TGCAGCGTCCGGACAGGTATGAACACTGAAGCTTTCTTT	NA	TRBV29-1	TRBJ1-1	TRBD1
CSVDVGPEQYF	TGCAGCGTTGACGTGGGGCCCGAGCAGTACTTC	NA	TRBV29-1	TRBJ2-7	NA
CASSQTSNYYGYTF	TGCGCCAGCAGCCAAACTTCGAATTACTATGGCTACACCTTC	NA	TRBV4-1	TRBJ1-2	NA
CASSSPGLHSYEQYF	TGTGCCAGCAGTTCCCCCGGGCTACACTCCTACGAGCAGTACTTC	NA	TRBV6-5	TRBJ2-7	NA